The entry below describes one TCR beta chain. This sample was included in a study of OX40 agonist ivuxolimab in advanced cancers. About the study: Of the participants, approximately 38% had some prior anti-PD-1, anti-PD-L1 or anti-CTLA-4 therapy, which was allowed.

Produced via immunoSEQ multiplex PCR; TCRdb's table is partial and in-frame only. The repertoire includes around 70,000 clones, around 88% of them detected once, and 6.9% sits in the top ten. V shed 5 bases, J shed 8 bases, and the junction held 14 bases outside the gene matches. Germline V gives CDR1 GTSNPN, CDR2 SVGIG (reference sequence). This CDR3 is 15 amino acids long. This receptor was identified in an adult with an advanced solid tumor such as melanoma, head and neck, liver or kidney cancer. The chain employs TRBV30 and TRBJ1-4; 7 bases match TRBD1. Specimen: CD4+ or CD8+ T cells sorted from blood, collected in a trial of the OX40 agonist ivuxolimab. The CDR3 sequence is CAWAPRTGWGEKLFF. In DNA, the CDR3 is TGTGCCTGGGCCCCTAGGACAGGATGGGGGGAAAAACTGTTTTTT.